One and the same sample provided the 3 T cell receptor beta chains below, sequenced in a study of T cell responses to AZD1222 COVID-19 vaccine. The protocol was immunoSEQ multiplex PCR, while the TCRdb copy is restricted to in-frame clones and leaves out a portion. This sample yields roughly 140,000 clones, of which 90% are seen a single time; 1.6% belongs to the top ten. This specimen consisted of peripheral blood, obtained 28 days after the second AZD1222 dose. Receptors were obtained from an adult who received the AZD1222 COVID-19 vaccine.

This chain uses TRBV30 with TRBJ1-3, with D possibly matching TRBD1 (6 bases). This CDR3 has 15 residues. Germline assignment: CDR1 GTSNPN and CDR2 SVGIG (reference sequence). Trimming took 4 bases from V and 2 from J, leaving 15 bases between them. For the CDR3, the DNA is TGTGCCTGGAAAACACGAGGGGGGGCTGGAAACACCATATATTTT. Protein sequence: CAWKTRGGAGNTIYF.

The genes are TRBV9 and TRBJ1-1; 8 bases line up with TRBD1. V was clipped by 3 bases and J by 4 bases; unmatched bases: 8. The CDR3 has 15 amino acids. The germline V gene has CDR1 SGDLS and CDR2 YYNGEE. The CDR3 coding sequence is TGTGCCAGCAGCGCCACAGGGGGAGGCGCCACTGAAGCTTTCTTT. Protein: CASSATGGGATEAFF.

The rearrangement uses TRBV10-3 and TRBJ1-2; no reliable D call. V lost 5 bases to trimming and J lost 6 bases, with 16 bases between them. The CDR3 loop spans 14 amino acids. Germline CDR1 reads ENHRY; CDR2 reads SYGVKD. In DNA form, the CDR3 reads TGTGCCATCAGTAAGTTCCCGGAGGGCGATGGCTACACCTTC. Protein sequence: CAISKFPEGDGYTF.